Included here is one T cell receptor (beta chain) sequence, with context. Its cognate antigen is unknown. Clones were sequenced by immunoSEQ multiplex PCR, and TCRdb holds only the in-frame ones, with some missing. Among under 200,000 clones listed, 94% were seen once. This record comes from a study of OX40 agonist ivuxolimab in advanced cancers. About the research overall: Three partial responders included one hepatocellular carcinoma patient and two cutaneous melanoma patients. The study's findings and limits: Those patients achieving a partial response at 0.1-3.0 mg/kg showed among the lowest clonal expansion.

The CDR3 runs to 14 residues. Germline CDR1 and CDR2: SGHNT and YYREEE (reference sequence). V shed 4 bases and J 7 bases; nucleotides not matched to a gene: 7. The starting material was CD4+ or CD8+ T cells sorted from blood, obtained in a trial of the OX40 agonist ivuxolimab. This clonotype originated in an adult with an advanced solid tumor such as melanoma, head and neck, liver or kidney cancer. V is TRBV5-4 and J is TRBJ1-4; 7 bases align to TRBD1. The CDR3 sequence is CASSLRDSGEKLFF. CDR3 nucleotides: TGTGCCAGCAGCCTCCGGGACAGCGGTGAAAAACTGTTTTTT.